This T cell receptor (beta chain) was profiled in a study of shared clonotypes between healthy human individuals. The assay was immunoSEQ multiplex PCR, and TCRdb's table has in-frame clones only and misses some. Of 2 million to 2.5 million clones in the sample, 90% to 96% were seen once. Germline CDR1 reads MNHEY; CDR2 reads SVGAGI. V was shortened by 3 bases and J by 0 bases, with 12 bases between the two germline ends. CDR3 length equals 15 residues. Sequencing was performed on naive CD4+ T cells sorted from blood. The subset denotes: CD45RA+ positively selected. This chain uses TRBV6-5 with TRBJ2-7, with D unclear. This TCR derives from a man aged 18 to 29 in good health. CDR3 loop: CASSYAWGISYEQYF. The CDR3 DNA sequence: TGTGCCAGCAGTTATGCCTGGGGTATCTCCTACGAGCAGTACTTC.